The rows below give T cell receptor beta chains drawn from one sample of a study of blood T cell repertoires in COVID-19. Repertoires were generated with immunoSEQ multiplex PCR, while TCRdb's copy carries only in-frame clones and drops some. Among more than 100,000 clones listed, approximately 80% were seen once. Material for sequencing was peripheral blood. The receptors derive from a woman between 65 and 79 years old with acute or convalescent COVID-19. Each CDR3 is given with its conserved first and last residue. D genes are given only for firm matches. Clone size appears in some rows only: once, few, many, or a class for an expanded clone.

d_call,v_call,clone_size,j_call,cdr3_aa,cdr3_nt
NA,TRBV9,NA,TRBJ2-2,CASSVAASQGTGELFF,TGTGCCAGCAGCGTAGCGGCGAGTCAGGGCACCGGGGAGCTGTTTTTT
NA,TRBV12-3/TRBV12-4,NA,TRBJ1-1,CASSFRGNTEAFF,TGTGCCAGCAGTTTCCGGGGAAACACTGAAGCTTTCTTT
NA,TRBV7-2,NA,TRBJ1-3,CASSLDIGVGNTIYF,TGTGCCAGCAGCTTAGACATAGGGGTCGGAAACACCATATATTTT
TRBD1,TRBV7-9,NA,TRBJ1-5,CASSSLGTENQPQHF,TGTGCCAGCAGCTCGCTCGGGACAGAGAATCAGCCCCAGCATTTT
NA,TRBV3-1/TRBV3-2,few,TRBJ1-1,CASSPHRRNTEAFF,TGTGCCAGCAGCCCCCACAGGAGGAACACTGAAGCTTTCTTT
TRBD1,TRBV10-3,NA,TRBJ1-6,CAAGEGQDDSPLHF,TGTGCCGCGGGAGAGGGACAGGATGATTCACCCCTCCACTTT
TRBD2,TRBV7-9,few,TRBJ2-7,CASSLSTSGNEQYF,TGTGCCAGCAGCTTAAGCACTAGCGGAAACGAGCAGTACTTC
NA,TRBV25-1,NA,TRBJ1-6,CASSEEGGFAYNSPLHF,TGTGCCAGCAGCGAGGAGGGGGGGTTTGCCTATAATTCACCCCTCCACTTT
TRBD1,TRBV7-2,NA,TRBJ1-3,CASSRDRRNTIYF,TGTGCCAGCAGCCGGGACAGGCGTAACACCATATATTTT
NA,TRBV4-3,NA,TRBJ1-3,CASSQDFVGGSGNTIYF,TGCGCCAGCAGCCAAGATTTCGTTGGGGGGTCTGGAAACACCATATATTTT
NA,TRBV3-1/TRBV3-2,NA,TRBJ1-2,CASSQPRWWRAVPGYTF,TGTGCCAGCAGCCAACCACGGTGGTGGAGGGCCGTTCCCGGCTACACCTTC
NA,TRBV19,NA,TRBJ1-5,CASSIRTPVSGQPQHF,TGTGCCAGTAGTATTCGGACACCGGTATCTGGTCAGCCCCAGCATTTT
TRBD1,TRBV2,NA,TRBJ2-3,CASSEQGALADTQYF,TGTGCCAGCAGTGAACAGGGGGCGCTGGCAGATACGCAGTATTTT
NA,TRBV5-1,NA,TRBJ2-1,CASRAGVSNEQFF,TGCGCCAGCAGGGCAGGGGTTAGCAATGAGCAGTTCTTC
NA,TRBV7-3,NA,TRBJ1-1,CASSATGQNTEAFF,TGTGCCAGCAGCGCAACAGGGCAGAACACTGAAGCTTTCTTT
NA,TRBV11-3,NA,TRBJ1-6,CASSLDGTQNSPLHF,TGTGCCAGCAGCTTAGATGGGACACAGAATTCACCCCTCCACTTT
NA,TRBV23-1,NA,TRBJ1-1,CASRKTAEAFF,TGCGCCAGCAGAAAGACAGCTGAAGCTTTCTTT
TRBD2,TRBV11-3,NA,TRBJ2-1,CASSRRAGDYNEQFF,TGTGCCAGCAGCCGACGGGCGGGGGACTACAATGAGCAGTTCTTC
NA,TRBV11-3,once,TRBJ2-1,CASSSARGGDEQFF,TGTGCCAGCAGCTCGGCCCGAGGAGGCGATGAGCAGTTCTTC
TRBD1,TRBV19,NA,TRBJ1-1,CASGGQGAGTEAFF,TGTGCCAGTGGGGGACAGGGGGCAGGGACTGAAGCTTTCTTT
TRBD2,TRBV5-1,once,TRBJ2-2,CASSPGLAGGRKNTGELFF,TGCGCCAGCAGCCCGGGACTAGCGGGGGGGCGTAAGAACACCGGGGAGCTGTTTTTT
NA,TRBV6-5,NA,TRBJ1-2,CASSYTGSGYGYTF,TGTGCCAGCAGTTACACAGGGTCCGGCTATGGCTACACCTTC
NA,TRBV13,few,TRBJ1-2,CASSPFLQGKADYGYTF,TGTGCCAGCAGCCCATTTTTACAGGGAAAGGCAGACTATGGCTACACCTTC
NA,TRBV9,NA,TRBJ1-2,CASSANSGYTF,TGTGCCAGCAGCGCCAACTCTGGCTACACCTTC
TRBD1,TRBV5-4,few,TRBJ2-1,CASTMGQGRSNEQFF,TGTGCCAGCACCATGGGACAGGGTAGGTCCAATGAGCAGTTCTTC
NA,TRBV19,NA,TRBJ2-3,CASSETTGRDTQYF,TGTGCCAGTAGTGAGACGACAGGCAGGGATACGCAGTATTTT
TRBD1,TRBV6-5,NA,TRBJ1-4,CASRAQGADYEKLFF,TGTGCCAGCAGGGCACAGGGGGCTGATTATGAAAAACTGTTTTTT
NA,TRBV21-1,NA,TRBJ1-2,CASSGPYQGAKGGYTF,TGTGCCAGCAGCGGACCCTATCAGGGGGCTAAAGGTGGCTACACCTTC
TRBD2,TRBV6-2/TRBV6-3,NA,TRBJ2-3,CASSPRTSGGPDTQYF,TGTGCCAGCAGCCCCCGGACTAGCGGGGGCCCAGATACGCAGTATTTT
TRBD1,TRBV29-1,NA,TRBJ1-2,CSAGQGARDGYTF,TGCAGCGCAGGACAGGGGGCGCGAGATGGCTACACCTTC
TRBD1,TRBV12-3/TRBV12-4,NA,TRBJ1-2,CASSPQGAGGYTF,TGTGCCAGCAGCCCACAGGGGGCAGGTGGCTACACCTTC
NA,TRBV5-1,NA,TRBJ1-4,CASSFQGLVEKLFF,TGCGCCAGCAGCTTTCAGGGGTTAGTCGAAAAACTGTTTTTT
NA,TRBV6-5,NA,TRBJ2-7,CASSYSSGVSHEQYF,TGTGCCAGCAGTTACTCGTCCGGGGTTAGCCACGAGCAGTACTTC
NA,TRBV9,once,TRBJ1-2,CASSPQSRTTGNYGYTF,TGTGCCAGCAGCCCTCAAAGTAGAACGACAGGCAACTATGGCTACACCTTC
NA,TRBV30,NA,TRBJ1-3,CAWSGQGSSGNTIYF,TGTGCCTGGAGTGGGCAGGGATCCTCTGGAAACACCATATATTTT
NA,TRBV11-3,NA,TRBJ1-3,CASSLPTGTGNTIYF,TGTGCCAGCAGCTTACCAACAGGGACTGGAAACACCATATATTTT
NA,TRBV5-1,NA,TRBJ2-3,CASSPPDRLRTDTQYF,TGCGCCAGCAGCCCCCCAGACAGACTCCGCACAGATACGCAGTATTTT
TRBD1,TRBV19,NA,TRBJ1-1,CASSIIRGLDTEAFF,TGTGCCAGTAGTATCATCAGGGGGTTGGACACTGAAGCTTTCTTT
TRBD2,TRBV6-1,NA,TRBJ2-3,CASSKAGPLDTQYF,TGTGCCAGCAGTAAAGCGGGGCCATTAGATACGCAGTATTTT